This T cell receptor (beta chain) was sequenced in a study of blood T cell repertoires in COVID-19. For the study at large: Samples taken during acute and convalescent COVID-19 were collected in the United States, Italy and Spain. Sources were T cells, B-cell-depleted T cells, or PBMCs; the material itself was cDNA or gDNA.

Methods used by the authors: Amplification from reference gene primers served as the basis for estimated nucleated cell counts. Using immunoSEQ multiplex PCR, the repertoire was profiled, and TCRdb retains in-frame clones only, with some absent. V, J and clone size derive from that table, while D and trimming were established from the DNA sequence. The sample records under 150,000 clones, over 75% being singletons. Germline V gives CDR1 SGDLS, CDR2 YYNGEE. Trimming took 1 base from V and 1 from J; bases not matched to a gene: 2. The CDR3 loop spans 16 amino acids. The sequenced sample was peripheral blood. The V and J genes are TRBV9 and TRBJ1-3; 10 bases line up with TRBD1. The clonotype originates from a man aged 35 to 55 with active or convalescent COVID-19. CDR3 in amino acids: CASSVWDRGSGNTIYF. The CDR3 nucleotides read TGTGCCAGCAGCGTATGGGACAGGGGTTCTGGAAACACCATATATTTT.